This entry describes one T cell receptor (beta chain). This CDR3 contains 15 residues. After removal of 3 bases from V and 4 bases from J, the junction contained 7 bases not matched to a gene. The germline V gene has CDR1 KGHSH and CDR2 LQKENI. The data belong to a study of blood T cell repertoires in COVID-19. Study context: The United States, Italy and Spain were the sources of the acute and convalescent COVID-19 samples. The analysed material was cDNA or gDNA that came from T cells, B-cell-depleted T cells, or PBMCs.

Under the authors' procedure: Amplifying reference gene primers gave estimates of nucleated cell counts. Assay used: immunoSEQ multiplex PCR; TCRdb lists only in-frame clones, some missing. V, J and clone size are taken as reported in that table, and D and trimming were inferred from the DNA itself. There are 110,000 to 150,000 clones in the sample; around nine tenths occur only once, and less than 6.5% lies in the top ten. This chain uses TRBV18 with TRBJ2-7; 9 nucleotides agree with TRBD2. The TCR originated in a human donor in a cohort sampled during active COVID-19. Sequencing used peripheral blood. CDR3 protein: CASSPLAGSRYEQYF. The DNA of the CDR3 is TGTGCCAGCTCACCTCTAGCGGGATCAAGGTACGAGCAGTACTTC. Supplemented by reference TRBV18 and TRBJ2-7, the full variable domain reads NAGVMQNPRHLVRRRGQEARLRCSPMKGHSHVYWYRQLPEEGLKFMVYLQKENIIDESGMPKERFSAEFPKEGPSILRIQQVVRGDSAAYFCASSPLAGSRYEQYFGPGTRLTVT.